This paragraph reports one T cell receptor beta chain. The sample belongs to a study of beta chain features in type 1 diabetes. The whole isolated RNA underwent reverse transcription, so sequencing captured expressed TCRB transcripts. Generated by immunoSEQ multiplex PCR, the TCRdb table keeps only in-frame clones and is missing some. The sample lists around 250,000 clones; 68% were seen once. V lost 5 bases and J 14 bases, leaving 16 bases between the germline ends. This CDR3 is 13 amino acids long. Germline lookup yields CDR1 SNHLY and CDR2 FYNNEI. This clonotype was sampled from a man in his thirties or forties in good health. The gene calls are TRBV2 and TRBJ1-6; D not certain. Sequencing was done on a sample of naive CD4+ T cells from blood. CDR3 loop: CASSSLATVALHF. The CDR3 coding sequence is TGTGCCAGCAGTTCCCTGGCGACCGTAGCCCTCCACTTT. The entire variable domain, with the rest obtained from reference TRBV2 and TRBJ1-6, is as follows: EPEVTQTPSHQVTQMGQEVILRCVPISNHLYFYWYRQILGQKVEFLVSFYNNEISEKSEIFDDQFSVERPDGSNFTLKIRSTKLEDSAMYFCASSSLATVALHFGNGTRLTVT.